This TCR beta chain was profiled in a study of shared clonotypes between healthy human individuals. Study-level points and caveats: Naive subsets typically showed greater estimated richness than memory subsets.

V shed 5 bases and J shed 1 base, with 11 bases lying between them. CDR1 MNHEY and CDR2 SVGAGI come from the germline V gene. The CDR3 loop spans 15 amino acids. Donation came from healthy HIV-negative adults that had no recent acute infections or vaccinations. Remarks on this clone: Its antigen is currently unknown.

Replicate PCRs run on sorted subsets employed 200 ng DNA, approximately 30,000 T cell genomes. Profiled with immunoSEQ multiplex PCR; TCRdb holds only in-frame clones, not every one. Found here are around 2.3 million clones, approximately 94% of them singletons; the top ten hold around 0.13%. This sequence originates from a man between 18 and 29 years old in good health. Specimen: naive CD4+ T cells sorted from blood. Subset noted: CD45RA+ positively selected. This chain links TRBV6-5 with TRBJ2-2; D remains unclear. This CDR3 reads CASSTQTENTGELFF. Written as DNA, the CDR3 is TGTGCCAGCAGTACCCAGACGGAGAACACCGGGGAGCTGTTTTTT.